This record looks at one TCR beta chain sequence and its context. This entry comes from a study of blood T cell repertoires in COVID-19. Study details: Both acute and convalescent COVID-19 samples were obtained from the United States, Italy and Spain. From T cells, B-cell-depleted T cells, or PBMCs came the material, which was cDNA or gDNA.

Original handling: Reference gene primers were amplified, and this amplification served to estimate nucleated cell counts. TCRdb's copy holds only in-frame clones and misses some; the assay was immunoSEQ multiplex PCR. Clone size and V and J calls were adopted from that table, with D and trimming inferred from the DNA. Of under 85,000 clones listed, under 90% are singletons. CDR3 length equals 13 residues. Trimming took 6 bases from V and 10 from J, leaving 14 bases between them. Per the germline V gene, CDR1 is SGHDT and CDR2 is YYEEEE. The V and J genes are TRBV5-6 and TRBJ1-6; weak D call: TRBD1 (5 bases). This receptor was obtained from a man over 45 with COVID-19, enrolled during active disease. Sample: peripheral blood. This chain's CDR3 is CASTTRRGSPLHF. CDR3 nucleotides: TGTGCCAGCACCACCAGGCGGGGGTCACCCCTCCACTTT.